This record covers a single T cell receptor (beta chain). This entry belongs to a study of blood T cell repertoires in COVID-19. About the study: COVID-19 samples, acute and convalescent, were from the United States, Italy and Spain. The analysed material was cDNA or gDNA that came from T cells, B-cell-depleted T cells, or PBMCs.

Per the original data handling: By means of reference gene primer amplification, nucleated cell counts were estimated. Produced via immunoSEQ multiplex PCR; TCRdb's table is partial and in-frame only. The D gene and trimming were derived from the DNA, and the V and J assignments and clone size from that table. The sample comprises 75,000 to 95,000 clones, approximately 87% of which are singletons, and more than 0.95% rests with the top ten. The sequencing input was peripheral blood. The origin of this receptor is a human donor in a cohort sampled during active COVID-19.

The CDR3 nucleotides read TGTGCCAGCAGCTCTCGTAGCGGGAGCCCTAACACCGGGGAGCTGTTTTTT. Protein sequence: CASSSRSGSPNTGELFF. This chain links TRBV13 with TRBJ2-2; 9 bases are shared with TRBD2. Germline V CDR1 and CDR2: PRHDT, FYEKMQ (reference sequence). The CDR3 spans 17 residues. Trimming cost V 4 bases and J 2 bases; bases outside gene matches: 8.